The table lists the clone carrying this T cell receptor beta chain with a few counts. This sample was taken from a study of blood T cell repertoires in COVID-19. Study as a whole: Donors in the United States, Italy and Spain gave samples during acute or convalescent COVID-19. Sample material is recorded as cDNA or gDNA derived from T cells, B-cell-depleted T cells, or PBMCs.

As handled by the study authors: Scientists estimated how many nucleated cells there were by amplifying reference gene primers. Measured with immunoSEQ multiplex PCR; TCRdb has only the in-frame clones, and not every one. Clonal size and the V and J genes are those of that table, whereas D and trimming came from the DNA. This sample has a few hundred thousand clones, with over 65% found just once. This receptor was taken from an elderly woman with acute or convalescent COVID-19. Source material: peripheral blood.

CDR3 nucleotide sequence: TGTGCCAGCAGCCAAGATCGGGCGCCGGGGAGGGTCGATGAGCAGTTCTTC. It codes for CASSQDRAPGRVDEQFF. The V call is TRBV3-1 (or the pseudogene TRBV3-2), the J call TRBJ2-1; TRBD2 matches at 7 bases. The CDR3 consists of 17 residues. Germline loops: CDR1 LGHDT, CDR2 YNNKEL (reference sequence). J gave up 8 bases and V 0 bases, and 13 bases lay outside the gene matches.